The next 32 T cell receptor beta chains were all read from a single sample in a study of T cells in localized non-small cell lung cancer. Repertoires were generated with immunoSEQ multiplex PCR, while TCRdb's copy carries only in-frame clones and drops some. The sample lists about 1,500 clones, 28% occurring once. This material consisted of normal lung tissue next to the tumor, taken before any cancer treatment. Receptor source: a male donor at least 60 years old with stage I squamous cell lung carcinoma.

This clone is labeled as hyperexpanded. The gene calls are TRBV6-8 and TRBJ1-1, with a possible D match to TRBD1 (5 bases). V was trimmed by 2 bases and J by 10 bases, leaving 14 bases between them. This CDR3 spans 13 amino acids. In germline, CDR1 is MNHGY, CDR2 SAAAGT. The DNA for the CDR3 is TGTGCCAGCAGTTACCTCGGAGGTACAGGAGCTTTCTTT. It is translated as CASSYLGGTGAFF.

This clone was counted only a few times. The chain employs TRBV10-3 and TRBJ1-2; 7 bases map to TRBD1. J lost 5 bases, V lost 0 bases, and 6 bases had no gene match. This CDR3 is 15 amino acids long. Germline CDR1 is ENHRY and CDR2 is SYGVKD. The CDR3: CAISESETGTYGYTF. CDR3 in DNA: TGTGCCATCAGTGAGTCGGAGACAGGGACGTATGGCTACACCTTC.

The CDR3 region has the DNA TGCGCCAGCAGCTTGGGCGACGGACTCACTGAAGCTTTCTTT. It translates to CASSLGDGLTEAFF. The gene calls are TRBV5-1 and TRBJ1-1, with no clear D. Trimming shortened V by 0 bases and J by 4 bases, and 10 bases separated the two germline ends. The germline CDR1 and CDR2 sequences are SGHRS and YFSETQ. CDR3 length equals 14 residues.

This sequence joins TRBV29-1 and TRBJ1-2; 8 nucleotides agree with TRBD1. The germline V gene has CDR1 SQVTM and CDR2 ANQGSEA. The CDR3 consists of 17 residues. After removal of 2 bases from V and 1 base from J, the junction contained 12 bases not matched to a gene. The DNA of the CDR3 is TGCAGCGTTGAATTCGGCAGGGGGCTGGCAAGTAACTATGGCTACACCTTC. It encodes CSVEFGRGLASNYGYTF.

The rearrangement links TRBV28 to TRBJ2-3; perhaps TRBD2 as D (5 bases). Germline V gene sequence: CDR1 MDHEN, CDR2 SYDVKM. The CDR3 has 14 residues. V shed 2 bases and J shed 5 bases, with 11 bases lying between them. The CDR3: CASSLGREGDTQYF. In nucleotides, the CDR3 is TGTGCCAGCAGTTTAGGACGGGAAGGAGATACGCAGTATTTT.

The gene calls are TRBV5-1 and TRBJ2-1; D gene uncertain. The germline CDR1 and CDR2 sequences are SGHRS and YFSETQ. The CDR3 has 14 amino acids. Trimming took off 4 bases at V and 5 bases at J, with 13 bases between the two ends. This chain's CDR3 is CASSRRGDNNEQFF. As DNA, the CDR3 is TGCGCCAGCAGCCGACGAGGAGACAACAATGAGCAGTTCTTC.

The chain joins TRBV9 to TRBJ1-2, with a possible D match to TRBD1 (6 bases). The germline V gene encodes CDR1 SGDLS and CDR2 YYNGEE. V dropped 3 bases and J dropped 8 bases, with 14 bases sitting between them. CDR3 length: 13 residues. The CDR3 nucleotides read TGTGCCAGCAGCGCCGGACAGCGTGGGGGCTACACCTTC. Translated, it gives CASSAGQRGGYTF.

This clone came up a few times. The rearrangement uses TRBV6-8 and TRBJ1-1; D call uncertain. Trimming removed 0 bases from V and 1 base from J, with 3 bases in between. The CDR3 spans 13 residues. The germline gives CDR1 MNHGY, CDR2 SAAAGT. The CDR3 sequence: CASSYSRNTEAFF. CDR3 sequence (DNA): TGTGCCAGCAGTTACTCGAGGAACACTGAAGCTTTCTTT.

CDR3 DNA sequence: TGCGCCAGCAGCCAAGAGAGGGTCTTAACCTATGGCTACACCTTC. Translation: CASSQERVLTYGYTF. The V and J genes are TRBV4-1 and TRBJ1-2; D call uncertain. This CDR3 has 15 amino acids. Trimming cost V 0 bases and J 4 bases, with 12 bases left between them. The germline gives CDR1 MGHRA, CDR2 YSYEKL.

By share, this clone ranks as large. V usage is TRBV12-5 and J usage is TRBJ1-1; D unclear. CDR3 size: 15 residues. CDR1 and CDR2 (germline): LGHNT, FRNRAP. The germline V and J ends were trimmed by 7 bases and 0 bases, with 15 bases remaining between them. The CDR3 DNA reads TGTGCTAGTGCCTTCCAGCGTTCCATGAACACTGAAGCTTTCTTT. The encoded protein is CASAFQRSMNTEAFF.

This clone turned up a few times. J is TRBJ1-3 and V is TRBV9; 7 bases are shared with TRBD1. The CDR3 sequence is 12 residues long. J lost 8 bases, V lost 4 bases, and 3 bases had no gene match. Germline loops: CDR1 SGDLS, CDR2 YYNGEE. The CDR3 loop is CASSPGGDTIYF. In nucleotides, the CDR3 is TGTGCCAGCAGCCCAGGGGGGGACACCATATATTTT.

V and J are TRBV5-1 and TRBJ1-2, with 7 positions matching TRBD1. CDR3 length equals 15 residues. V was clipped by 4 bases and J by 3 bases; unmatched bases: 9. CDR1 and CDR2 (germline): SGHRS, YFSETQ. CDR3 sequence reads: CASSQTGDLHYGYTF. The CDR3 nucleotides read TGCGCCAGCAGCCAAACAGGGGACCTTCACTATGGCTACACCTTC.

This clone showed up just a few times. V usage is TRBV10-2 and J usage is TRBJ2-2; D uncertain. There are 13 residues in the CDR3. Germline V gene data show CDR1 as WSHSY and CDR2 as SAAADI. The V and J ends lost 6 bases and 7 bases respectively, with 12 bases between them. CDR3 in amino acids: CASRLVDGGELFF. Here the CDR3 DNA reads TGCGCCAGCAGGCTGGTGGACGGCGGGGAGCTGTTTTTT.

This clone is large (0.1 to 1%) by share. The V and J genes are TRBV11-3 and TRBJ1-5, with D perhaps matching TRBD1 (5 bases). Germline assignment: CDR1 SGHNT and CDR2 YENEEA. This CDR3 has 15 amino acids. Trimming cost V 3 bases and J 4 bases, with 13 bases left between them. The CDR3 DNA sequence: TGTGCCAGCAGCTTGGGTAGGGACCCGAATCAGCCCCAGCATTTT. This translates into CASSLGRDPNQPQHF.

V usage is TRBV5-1 and J usage is TRBJ2-1; D is possibly TRBD1 (5 bases). The germline V gene encodes CDR1 SGHRS and CDR2 YFSETQ. The CDR3 spans 14 residues. The V end lost 4 bases, the J end lost 4 bases, and 12 bases lay between the germline ends. CDR3 amino acids: CASSLQDPYNEQFF. Here the CDR3 DNA reads TGCGCCAGCAGCCTACAGGACCCTTACAATGAGCAGTTCTTC.

J is TRBJ2-2 and V is TRBV15, with TRBD1 as a possible D gene (5 bases). V gave up 3 bases and J gave up 1 base, with 9 bases separating them. Germline-derived CDR1 and CDR2 are LNHNV and YYDKDF (reference sequence). This CDR3 region has 15 residues. This CDR3 is CATSRGRLNTGELFF. The CDR3 coding sequence is TGTGCCACCAGCAGGGGGCGATTGAACACCGGGGAGCTGTTTTTT.

The gene calls are TRBV19 and TRBJ2-1; 9 bases line up with TRBD2. This CDR3 spans 15 amino acids. Germline CDR1 LNHDA, CDR2 SQIVND (reference sequence). V shed 5 bases, J shed 5 bases, and the junction held 7 bases outside the gene matches. The CDR3 here is CASSFSGRNNNEQFF. The CDR3 bases are TGTGCCAGTAGTTTCAGCGGGAGGAATAACAATGAGCAGTTCTTC.

The chain combines TRBV28 with TRBJ1-1; 9 nucleotides line up with TRBD1. Per germline, CDR1 MDHEN and CDR2 SYDVKM. The CDR3 sequence is 16 residues long. With V trimmed by 7 bases and J by 4 bases, 13 bases remained unmatched. The CDR3: CASTVGGTGSFTEAFF. The CDR3 DNA follows: TGTGCCAGCACAGTTGGGGGGACAGGGAGCTTCACTGAAGCTTTCTTT.

This chain connects TRBV6-8 to TRBJ2-2, with 8 bases fitting TRBD1. This CDR3 has 15 amino acids. The junction had 4 bases not matched to a gene; V was cut back by 5 bases and J by 2 bases. CDR1 is MNHGY, CDR2 SAAAGT, per germline. CDR3 sequence: CASSPDRVNTGELFF. The CDR3 nucleotides are TGTGCCAGCAGTCCGGACAGGGTTAACACCGGGGAGCTGTTTTTT.

This clone is labeled as medium-sized (0.01 to 0.1%). J is TRBJ2-1 and V is TRBV4-1; 9 bases map to TRBD2. Germline CDR1 is MGHRA and CDR2 is YSYEKL. The CDR3 extends over 18 amino acids. The ends lost 2 bases at V and 2 bases at J; junction bases unmatched: 10. CDR3 amino acids: CASSQLGSGRGAYNEQFF. The CDR3 DNA reads as TGCGCCAGCAGCCAACTTGGTAGCGGGAGAGGCGCCTACAATGAGCAGTTCTTC.

By share, this clone ranks as medium-sized. The J gene is TRBJ1-1, the V gene TRBV9; a possible D gene is TRBD1 (5 bases). This CDR3 contains 13 residues. Germline loops: CDR1 SGDLS, CDR2 YYNGEE. V was trimmed by 7 bases and J by 2 bases, leaving 12 bases between them. The CDR3 DNA follows: TGTGCCAGCGGGTTTGGGGGTAACACTGAAGCTTTCTTT. As protein: CASGFGGNTEAFF.

The V and J genes are TRBV19 and TRBJ2-3; 9 bases line up with TRBD1. This CDR3 is 13 amino acids long. Germline V gene lookup returns CDR1 LNHDA and CDR2 SQIVND (reference sequence). J was trimmed by 5 bases and V by 6 bases; bases with no gene match: 3. The CDR3 bases are TGTGCCAGTAGACAGGGGGCTGGAGATACGCAGTATTTT. It encodes CASRQGAGDTQYF.

Relative to its sample, this clone is medium-sized (0.01 to 0.1%). The V gene is TRBV6-8, the J gene TRBJ2-7, with 7 nucleotides matching TRBD1. This CDR3 comprises 17 residues. The V gene's germline CDR1 is MNHGY and CDR2 SAAAGT. With V trimmed by 5 bases and J by 0 bases, 13 bases remained unmatched. Written as DNA, the CDR3 is TGTGCCAGCAGTGATCCTCCCGGGACAGCACTCTCCTACGAGCAGTACTTC. It translates to CASSDPPGTALSYEQYF.

This clone was observed a handful of times. This rearrangement joins TRBV6-8 to TRBJ2-7, with 9 nucleotides matching TRBD2. Germline CDR1 MNHGY, CDR2 SAAAGT. The CDR3 has 14 amino acids. V lost 10 bases, J lost 4 bases, and 11 bases stayed unmatched. In nucleotides, the CDR3 is TGTGCCATCAGAGAGACTAGCGGTCTTTACGAGCAGTACTTC. Protein sequence: CAIRETSGLYEQYF.

This clone was picked up a small number of times. The chain couples TRBV28 to TRBJ2-5; TRBD1 is a possible D gene (6 bases). V lost 3 bases to trimming and J lost 1 base, with 12 bases between them. Germline loops: CDR1 MDHEN, CDR2 SYDVKM. The CDR3 sequence is 15 residues long. CDR3 protein: CASSLGAAGQETQYF. The CDR3 region has the DNA TGTGCCAGCAGTTTGGGGGCTGCGGGCCAAGAGACCCAGTACTTC. Based on the CDR3 plus reference TRBV28 and TRBJ2-5, the full variable domain is DVKVTQSSRYLVKRTGEKVFLECVQDMDHENMFWYRQDPGLGLRLIYFSYDVKMKEKGDIPEGYSVSREKKERFSLILESASTNQTSMYLCASSLGAAGQETQYFGPGTRLLVL.

The chain is built from TRBV11-3 and TRBJ1-3, with 8 bases matching TRBD1. The CDR3 covers 14 residues. Germline V gene data show CDR1 as SGHNT and CDR2 as YENEEA. V was pared by 5 bases and J by 2 bases, with 2 bases of the junction left unmatched. The CDR3 sequence: CASSDRGAGNTIYF. The DNA for the CDR3 is TGTGCCAGCAGCGACAGGGGAGCTGGAAACACCATATATTTT. The full variable domain, its missing parts supplied by reference TRBV11-3 and TRBJ1-3, is EAGVVQSPRYKIIEKKQPVAFWCNPISGHNTLYWYLQNLGQGPELLIRYENEEAVDDSQLPKDRFSAERLKGVDSTLKIQPAELGDSAVYLCASSDRGAGNTIYFGEGSWLTVV.

This clone has only one observation. The chain recombines TRBV18 with TRBJ1-5; D is uncertain. CDR3 length: 16 amino acids. With 3 bases removed from V and 0 bases from J, the gap between germline ends came to 12 bases. Germline loops: CDR1 KGHSH, CDR2 LQKENI. As DNA, the CDR3 is TGTGCCAGCTCACCCCTACGGGGAGATAGCAATCAGCCCCAGCATTTT. It translates to CASSPLRGDSNQPQHF. Variable domain in full (rest from reference TRBV18 and TRBJ1-5): NAGVMQNPRHLVRRRGQEARLRCSPMKGHSHVYWYRQLPEEGLKFMVYLQKENIIDESGMPKERFSAEFPKEGPSILRIQQVVRGDSAAYFCASSPLRGDSNQPQHFGDGTRLSIL.

The CDR3 protein is CASYPTGTGVDEAFF. DNA for the CDR3: TGTGCCAGCTACCCCACGGGGACAGGGGTGGATGAAGCTTTCTTT. The rearrangement uses TRBV28 and TRBJ1-1; 10 bases agree with TRBD1. Germline-derived CDR1 and CDR2 are MDHEN and SYDVKM. The CDR3 extends over 15 amino acids. V trimming: 8 bases; J trimming: 7 bases; junction bases outside the gene matches: 13.

The chain is built from TRBV6-8 and TRBJ1-1; 7 bases agree with TRBD1. CDR1 is MNHGY and CDR2 is SAAAGT in the germline V gene. The CDR3 is 13 amino acids. Trimming removed 5 bases from V and 4 bases from J; junction bases left unmatched: 4. This CDR3 reads CASSDRAGTEAFF. The CDR3 DNA reads TGTGCCAGCAGTGACAGGGCGGGCACTGAAGCTTTCTTT.

V usage is TRBV5-1 and J usage is TRBJ2-7; tentative D call: TRBD2 (5 bases). The CDR3 consists of 14 residues. The V gene lost 3 bases and the J gene lost 2 bases, with 12 bases spanning the gap. Germline lookup yields CDR1 SGHRS and CDR2 YFSETQ. The CDR3 protein is CASSSRTGTYEQYF. CDR3 sequence (DNA): TGCGCCAGCAGCTCCCGGACGGGGACCTACGAGCAGTACTTC.

This clone was found a few times. V and J are TRBV9 and TRBJ1-1; D perhaps matches TRBD1 (6 bases). The CDR3 is made up of 15 amino acids. Trimming took 5 bases from V and 0 from J, leaving 14 bases between them. Germline assignment: CDR1 SGDLS and CDR2 YYNGEE. CDR3 sequence reads: CASSKGQTMNTEAFF. In DNA, the CDR3 is TGTGCCAGCAGTAAAGGACAGACCATGAACACTGAAGCTTTCTTT.

In this sample, this clone turned up a few times. The rearrangement links TRBV6-8 to TRBJ2-4; possibly TRBD2 for D (7 bases). Germline V gives CDR1 MNHGY, CDR2 SAAAGT. Trimming cost V 4 bases and J 14 bases, with 18 bases left between them. CDR3 size: 13 residues. This CDR3 reads CASSSPGVTSKYF. In nucleotides, the CDR3 is TGTGCCAGCAGTTCCCCAGGGGTGACTAGCAAGTACTTC.